This T cell receptor (beta chain) was found in a study of control samples from healthy donors and cancer patients. Assay: immunoSEQ multiplex PCR; the TCRdb copy retains only in-frame clones and omits some. The sample includes about 60,000 clones, 65% to 90% seen only once; the top ten take roughly 5.1%. This receptor was identified in a middle-aged man in good health. The source material was blood.

CDR3 protein: CATSLQGSSYNSPLHF. The DNA of the CDR3 is TGTGCCACCAGCCTACAGGGGAGCTCCTATAATTCACCCCTCCACTTT. V gene TRBV15 combines with J gene TRBJ1-6; TRBD1 agrees at 7 bases. With 5 bases clipped from V and 0 bases from J, the junction kept 4 bases outside the gene matches. CDR1 is LNHNV, CDR2 YYDKDF, per germline (reference sequence). There are 16 residues in the CDR3.